One and the same sample provided the 19 T cell receptor beta chains below, sequenced in a study of a mutant IDH1 vaccine in newly diagnosed glioma. TCRdb's table, derived via immunoSEQ multiplex PCR, lists solely in-frame clones and lacks some. The sample lists 50,000 to 65,000 clones, almost 65% seen once, with more than 4.5% in the top ten. Time point in this sample: week 47, end of study. What each vaccine dose contained was 300 ug of mutant IDH1 20-mer peptide, accompanied by topical imiquimod. These TCRs' antigens remain unknown. This material consisted of peripheral blood mononuclear cells (PBMCs), taken from a glioma patient whose treatment included an IDH1 peptide vaccine. The receptor set was obtained from a man aged 40-49 years with glioma. Some clones in this sample may be carry-over from other donors' samples.

The chain combines TRBV6-1 with TRBJ2-7; D unresolved. With 4 bases removed from V and 4 bases from J, the gap between germline ends came to 20 bases. Germline V gene sequence: CDR1 MNHNS, CDR2 SASEGT. The CDR3 totals 16 residues. CDR3 DNA sequence: TGTGCCAGCAGTGCTACTATGGGTGCCGGGTTTTACGAGCAGTACTTC. This encodes CASSATMGAGFYEQYF.

This clone appeared a few times. J is TRBJ2-3 and V is TRBV10-1; D could derive from TRBD1 or TRBD2 (6 bases each). The CDR3 totals 15 residues. Trimming stripped 2 bases from V and 4 bases from J, with 13 bases between. Germline lookup yields CDR1 WNHNN and CDR2 SYGVQD (reference sequence). This CDR3 reads CASSEIWGAADTQYF. As DNA, the CDR3 is TGCGCCAGCAGTGAGATTTGGGGGGCCGCAGATACGCAGTATTTT.

The V and J genes are TRBV19 and TRBJ1-2; D possibly corresponds to TRBD1 (5 bases). The V and J ends lost 10 bases and 2 bases respectively, with 17 bases between them. This CDR3 has 14 residues. The V gene's germline CDR1 is LNHDA and CDR2 SQIVND (reference sequence). CDR3: CATSPGRGNYGYTF. CDR3 bases: TGTGCCACCAGCCCAGGGCGCGGGAACTATGGCTACACCTTC.

J is TRBJ2-1 and V is TRBV7-8; the D gene is possibly TRBD2 (6 bases). The germline gives CDR1 SGHVS, CDR2 FQNEAQ. This CDR3 contains 16 residues. With 7 bases removed from V and 0 bases from J, the gap between germline ends came to 16 bases. The CDR3 sequence: CASIEPPGGSYNEQFF. The CDR3 region has the DNA TGTGCCAGCATCGAGCCACCCGGGGGCTCCTACAATGAGCAGTTCTTC.

This sequence joins TRBV10-3 and TRBJ2-7; 9 bases map to TRBD1. This CDR3 is built from 14 residues. The V and J ends lost 0 bases and 4 bases, in that order; junction bases with no gene match: 1. Germline CDR1 is ENHRY and CDR2 is SYGVKD. Here the CDR3 DNA reads TGTGCCATCAGTGAGTCGGGGACAGGGTACGAGCAGTACTTC. The encoded protein is CAISESGTGYEQYF.

The gene calls are TRBV6-6 and TRBJ1-6, with D possibly TRBD1 on 6 matching bases. This CDR3 is built from 15 residues. Trimming cost V 7 bases and J 7 bases, with 17 bases left between them. The V gene's germline CDR1 is MNHNY and CDR2 SVGAGI (reference sequence). CDR3 nucleotides: TGTGCCAGCACCCTAAAGGGGGGCTGGAATTCACCCCTCCACTTT. Its translation is CASTLKGGWNSPLHF.

This sequence joins TRBV5-1 and TRBJ2-7; D unclear. The CDR3 runs to 15 residues. Germline-derived CDR1 and CDR2 are SGHRS and YFSETQ. V gave up 0 bases and J gave up 5 bases, with 15 bases separating them. CDR3 DNA sequence: TGCGCCAGCAGCTTGGGGGTCCTATCACGAGACGAGCAGTACTTC. Its translation is CASSLGVLSRDEQYF.

V is TRBV5-1 and J is TRBJ2-3, with TRBD2 as a possible D gene (7 bases). V was shortened by 6 bases and J by 1 base, with 18 bases between the two germline ends. The germline CDR1 and CDR2 sequences are SGHRS and YFSETQ. The CDR3 runs to 16 residues. In DNA, the CDR3 is TGCGCCAGCACTACTGGGGGGGGCCCCGGCACAGATACGCAGTATTTT. Its protein product is CASTTGGGPGTDTQYF. The full variable domain, with the rest looked up from reference TRBV5-1 and TRBJ2-3, is KAGVTQTPRYLIKTRGQQVTLSCSPISGHRSVSWYQQTPGQGLQFLFEYFSETQRNKGNFPGRFSGRQFSNSRSEMNVSTLELGDSALYLCASTTGGGPGTDTQYFGPGTRLTVL.

The chain combines TRBV30 with TRBJ1-1, with a possible D match to TRBD1 (6 bases). The CDR3 contains 14 residues. Trimming removed 0 bases from V and 4 bases from J, with 12 bases in between. Germline CDR1 GTSNPN, CDR2 SVGIG (reference sequence). Written as DNA, the CDR3 is TGTGCCTGGAGTGTACCGGGGGGCGGCACTGAAGCTTTCTTT. This encodes CAWSVPGGGTEAFF.

The V call is TRBV5-6, the J call TRBJ1-5; weak D call: TRBD1 (6 bases). V shed 3 bases and J shed 0 bases, with 16 bases lying between them. Germline values: CDR1 SGHDT, CDR2 YYEEEE. The CDR3 length is 17 residues. The CDR3 bases are TGTGCCAGCAGCTCCAGGGGAAGGGGGTTTAGCAATCAGCCCCAGCATTTT. It is translated as CASSSRGRGFSNQPQHF.

The CDR3 bases are TGTGCCAGCTCCCGAACGGGTCCGTCTGAAGCTTTCTTT. This sequence encodes CASSRTGPSEAFF. This chain uses TRBV2 with TRBJ1-1, with no clear D. V lost 8 bases and J lost 6, with 16 bases in between. This CDR3 has 13 residues. Germline CDR1 SNHLY, CDR2 FYNNEI.

This CDR3 reads CASSQGYGQGDEKLFF. CDR3 nucleotides: TGTGCCAGCAGCCAAGGCTATGGCCAGGGAGACGAAAAACTGTTTTTT. The rearrangement uses TRBV4-2 and TRBJ1-4; maybe TRBD1 (5 bases). Germline loops: CDR1 LGHNA, CDR2 YNFKEQ. The V and J ends lost 1 base and 8 bases respectively, with 17 bases between them. CDR3 length: 16 amino acids.

This clone was found a few times. V gene TRBV7-2 combines with J gene TRBJ2-7, with D possibly TRBD2 on 6 matching bases. The germline V gene has CDR1 SGHTA and CDR2 FQGNSA. V was trimmed by 0 bases and J by 2 bases, leaving 11 bases between them. This CDR3 comprises 15 residues. Written as DNA, the CDR3 is TGTGCCAGCAGCTTAGCAGGACTAATCCCCTACGAGCAGTACTTC. Amino acids: CASSLAGLIPYEQYF.

The J gene is TRBJ2-1, the V gene TRBV29-1; 12 nucleotides match TRBD2. From germline, CDR1 is SQVTM and CDR2 ANQGSEA. The CDR3 totals 14 residues. The ends lost 6 bases at V and 4 bases at J; junction bases unmatched: 4. The CDR3 sequence: CSVATSGSYNEQFF. CDR3 DNA: TGCAGCGTGGCGACTAGCGGGAGTTACAATGAGCAGTTCTTC.

The gene calls are TRBV5-6 and TRBJ2-7; D not resolved. Trimming took 3 bases from V and 1 from J, leaving 8 bases between them. This CDR3 contains 13 residues. Germline values: CDR1 SGHDT, CDR2 YYEEEE. The CDR3 DNA is TGTGCCAGCAGCTCGACGCTATCCTACGAGCAGTACTTC. Encoded protein: CASSSTLSYEQYF.

The chain has TRBV10-3 and TRBJ2-7; D perhaps matches TRBD2 (6 bases). Germline assignment: CDR1 ENHRY and CDR2 SYGVKD. The CDR3 spans 16 residues. V was trimmed by 0 bases and J by 2 bases, leaving 14 bases between them. For the CDR3, the DNA is TGTGCCATCAGTGAGTCGGGGGGACTGAACCCCTACGAGCAGTACTTC. Translated: CAISESGGLNPYEQYF.

To note about this clone: The junction differs from germline at one of its ends, possibly a read error. The chain carries TRBV2 and TRBJ2-6; D is undetermined. The V gene's germline CDR1 is SNHLY and CDR2 FYNNEI. The CDR3 runs 15 residues. The CDR3 protein is CASGDLNSGANVLTF. The CDR3 region has the DNA TGTGCCAGCGGTGATCTCAACTCTGGGGCCAACGTCCTGACTTTC.

The chain uses TRBV6-5 and TRBJ2-7; 7 bases are a match to TRBD1. CDR3 size: 14 residues. Germline values: CDR1 MNHEY, CDR2 SVGAGI. V gave up 2 bases and J gave up 0 bases; unmatched junction bases: 1. CDR3 sequence: CASSYGTDSYEQYF. CDR3 DNA sequence: TGTGCCAGCAGTTACGGGACAGACTCCTACGAGCAGTACTTC.

The chain couples TRBV6-5 to TRBJ2-1; D is unclear. Germline assignment: CDR1 MNHEY and CDR2 SVGAGI. The CDR3 is made up of 15 amino acids. V gave up 5 bases and J gave up 1 base, with 12 bases separating them. CDR3 sequence: CASSRVGNSYNEQFF. CDR3 DNA sequence: TGTGCCAGCAGTCGGGTAGGGAATTCCTACAATGAGCAGTTCTTC.